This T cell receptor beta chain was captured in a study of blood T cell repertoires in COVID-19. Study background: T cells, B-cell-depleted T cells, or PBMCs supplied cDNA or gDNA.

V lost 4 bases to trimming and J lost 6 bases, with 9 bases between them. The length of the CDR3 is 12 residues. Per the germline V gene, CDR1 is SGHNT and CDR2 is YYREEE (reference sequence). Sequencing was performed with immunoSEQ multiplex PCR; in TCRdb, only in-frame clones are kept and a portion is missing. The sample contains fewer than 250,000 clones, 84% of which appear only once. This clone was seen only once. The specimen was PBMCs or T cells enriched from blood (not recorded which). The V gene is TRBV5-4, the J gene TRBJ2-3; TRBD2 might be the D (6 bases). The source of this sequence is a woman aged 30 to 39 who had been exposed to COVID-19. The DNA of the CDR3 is TGTGCCAGCAGCCGGGGGACGGATACGCAGTATTTT. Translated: CASSRGTDTQYF.